A single sample is the source of the 25 T cell receptor beta chains below, sequenced in a study of blood T cells in healthy people across ages. Alongside a J-beta primer mix, a sample-barcoded 5' primer served in a second PCR lasting about 6 to 12 cycles. TCRdb independently ran MiXCR on the 5' RACE reads; one entry per CDR3 protein. The table includes about 1.4 million distinct CDR3 sequences, approximately 59% detected once. The specimen was blood. Source of these receptors: a man aged 18 to 30 in good health.

The chain is built from TRBV7-9 and TRBJ2-6; the D is unclear. CDR3 length: 12 residues. Germline loops: CDR1 SEHNR, CDR2 FQNEAQ (reference sequence). Trimming shortened V by 11 bases and J by 0 bases, and 5 bases separated the two germline ends. CDR3 nucleotides: TGTGCCGAGTACTCTGGGGCCAACGTCCTGACTTTC. Its translation is CAEYSGANVLTF.

The rearrangement uses TRBV15 and TRBJ2-2; the D gene is possibly TRBD1 (5 bases). This CDR3 contains 16 residues. The germline V gene encodes CDR1 LNHNV and CDR2 YYDKDF (reference sequence). Trimming took 0 bases from V and 4 from J, leaving 12 bases between them. CDR3 nucleotide sequence: TGTGCCACCAGCAGAGATACAGGTTTATTCACCGGGGAGCTGTTTTTT. This codes for CATSRDTGLFTGELFF.

The rearrangement joins TRBV20-1 to TRBJ2-1; TRBD2 matches 11 bases. Trimming took 1 base from V and 7 from J; bases not matched to a gene: 9. There are 16 residues in the CDR3. Germline V gene data show CDR1 as DFQATT and CDR2 as SNEGSKA (reference sequence). CDR3 DNA: TGCAGTGCTAGAGGCCGTCCGACTAGCGGGATGAATGAGCAGTTCTTC. Amino acid sequence: CSARGRPTSGMNEQFF.

This clonotype was detected only a few times. The genes are TRBV4-1 and TRBJ2-4, with TRBD2 matching over 13 bases. The V gene's germline CDR1 is MGHRA and CDR2 YSYEKL. The CDR3 runs 15 residues. V gave up 7 bases and J gave up 13 bases; unmatched junction bases: 13. The DNA for the CDR3 is TGCGCCAGCATGGTCCGGACTAGCGGGAGAACTAAGCAGTACTTC. As protein: CASMVRTSGRTKQYF.

This sequence joins TRBV20-1 and TRBJ2-3; possibly TRBD2 for D (5 bases). The CDR3 sequence is 14 residues long. The V end lost 6 bases, the J end lost 1 base, and 14 bases lay between the germline ends. Germline CDR1 reads DFQATT; CDR2 reads SNEGSKA (reference sequence). The CDR3: CSAPPSGRTDTQYF. The DNA of the CDR3 is TGCAGTGCCCCCCCCAGCGGCCGCACAGATACGCAGTATTTT.

The rearrangement uses TRBV3-1 and TRBJ2-5; D might be TRBD2 (5 bases). CDR3 length: 13 residues. CDR1 and CDR2 from the germline V gene are LGHDT and YNNKEL (reference sequence). V dropped 2 bases and J dropped 5 bases, with 9 bases sitting between them. The CDR3 nucleotides read TGTGCCAGCAGCCAACGGGGAATGGAGACCCAGTACTTC. Translation gives CASSQRGMETQYF.

V gene TRBV12-3 or TRBV12-4 combines with J gene TRBJ1-2; D is ambiguous. The CDR3 has 14 residues. Trimming removed 5 bases from V and 4 bases from J, with 14 bases in between. The CDR3, as DNA: TGTGCCAGCAGTAGCATCCTACTTGCCTATGGCTACACCTTC. It encodes CASSSILLAYGYTF.

The rearrangement links TRBV20-1 to TRBJ2-5; D ambiguous. The DNA end lines up better with TRBJ2-7; the J call may be wrong. CDR1 and CDR2 from the germline V gene are DFQATT and SNEGSKA (reference sequence). The CDR3 totals 13 residues. The CDR3 DNA sequence: TGCAGTGCTATTTTCCAAGGCACCTTCGAGCAGTACTTC. Translated: CSAIFQGTFEQYF.

This rearrangement joins TRBV2 to TRBJ2-7; the D is unclear. The J call is uncertain, as TRBJ2-5 better fits the DNA end. Germline-derived CDR1 and CDR2 are SNHLY and FYNNEI. This CDR3 has 13 residues. CDR3 sequence: CASSAPSMETQYF. In nucleotides, the CDR3 is TGTGCCAGCAGTGCTCCCTCCATGGAGACCCAGTACTTC.

This clonotype was seen many times. The rearrangement uses TRBV4-3 and TRBJ2-4; maybe TRBD2 (7 bases). The CDR3 sequence is 13 residues long. CDR1 is LGHNA and CDR2 is YSLEER in the germline V gene. V lost 3 bases and J 15 bases, leaving 18 bases between the germline ends. The CDR3 bases are TGCGCCAGCAGCCAGGAGGGGGGGCGGGAATTGTACTTC. Its protein product is CASSQEGGRELYF.

This clonotype was seen only a few times. The rearrangement uses TRBV10-3 and TRBJ2-3, with 7 bases matching TRBD1. With V trimmed by 10 bases and J by 0 bases, 7 bases remained unmatched. This CDR3 has 14 residues. Germline V gene sequence: CDR1 ENHRY, CDR2 SYGVKD. The CDR3 DNA reads as TGTGCCACCTGGGACAGTCCTAGCACAGATACGCAGTATTTT. Encoded protein: CATWDSPSTDTQYF.

V gene TRBV28 combines with J gene TRBJ2-7; TRBD1 might be the D (5 bases). This CDR3 is 15 amino acids long. Per germline, CDR1 MDHEN and CDR2 SYDVKM. Trimming removed 4 bases from V and 2 bases from J, with 15 bases in between. DNA for the CDR3: TGTGCCAGCAGTTCAAGACAGCATTCAACCTACGAGCAGTACTTC. Amino acid sequence: CASSSRQHSTYEQYF.

The chain joins TRBV2 to TRBJ1-4; D gene ambiguous. The germline CDR1 and CDR2 sequences are SNHLY and FYNNEI. The CDR3 covers 15 residues. Trimming left V 3 bases short and J 0 bases short, with 8 bases between. CDR3 amino acids: CASSDDGATNEKLFF. For the CDR3, the DNA is TGTGCCAGCAGTGACGACGGCGCAACTAATGAAAAACTGTTTTTT.

The chain links TRBV7-9 to TRBJ2-1, with D perhaps matching TRBD1 or TRBD2 (5 bases each). Per the germline V gene, CDR1 is SEHNR and CDR2 is FQNEAQ (reference sequence). V was pared by 2 bases and J by 4 bases, with 12 bases between. This CDR3 region has 15 residues. This CDR3 reads CASSLNEGKYNEQFF. CDR3 sequence (DNA): TGTGCCAGCAGCTTAAACGAGGGGAAGTACAATGAGCAGTTCTTC.

The chain uses TRBV20-1 and TRBJ2-4, with no clear D. The CDR3 is 14 residues long. The V gene's germline CDR1 is DFQATT and CDR2 SNEGSKA (reference sequence). Between the trimmed V and J ends, which lost 0 bases and 13 bases, there was a span of 19 bases. The CDR3 sequence is CSARDALSYSEQYF. The CDR3 region has the DNA TGCAGTGCTAGAGACGCGTTAAGCTATAGTGAGCAGTACTTC.

J is TRBJ2-1 and V is TRBV20-1, with a weak D call TRBD1 (5 bases). The germline CDR1 and CDR2 sequences are DFQATT and SNEGSKA (reference sequence). With 3 bases removed from V and 6 bases from J, the gap between germline ends came to 9 bases. This CDR3 is 12 amino acids long. CDR3: CSARFRVNEQFF. DNA of the CDR3: TGCAGTGCTAGGTTCAGGGTCAATGAGCAGTTCTTC.

The chain uses TRBV7-9 and TRBJ2-5; D is possibly TRBD1 or TRBD2 (5 bases each). The length of the CDR3 is 13 residues. Germline values: CDR1 SEHNR, CDR2 FQNEAQ (reference sequence). V was trimmed by 2 bases and J by 5 bases, leaving 9 bases between them. The CDR3 loop reads CASSLLRDETQYF. CDR3 in DNA: TGTGCCAGCAGCTTACTCAGGGACGAGACCCAGTACTTC.

This clonotype was recorded a few times. The chain is built from TRBV6-2 or TRBV6-3 and TRBJ1-6; 10 nucleotides match TRBD1. This CDR3 contains 15 residues. CDR1 MNHEY and CDR2 SVGEGT come from the germline V gene. V lost 6 bases, J lost 7 bases, and 6 bases stayed unmatched. In nucleotides, the CDR3 is TGTGCCAGCAGCCTCCGGGACAGGGGAAATTCACCCCTCCACTTT. This sequence encodes CASSLRDRGNSPLHF.

V usage is TRBV6-6 and J usage is TRBJ2-1; a possible D gene is TRBD2 (5 bases). CDR3 size: 16 residues. Trimming took off 2 bases at V and 0 bases at J, with 11 bases between the two ends. Germline V gene data show CDR1 as MNHNY and CDR2 as SVGAGI (reference sequence). CDR3 in DNA: TGTGCCAGCAGTTACGGAGCGGATAGCTCCTACAATGAGCAGTTCTTC. Translated: CASSYGADSSYNEQFF.

This clonotype was seen more than once but under ten times. This chain joins TRBV6-1 and TRBJ2-7; TRBD2 might be the D (6 bases). The germline gives CDR1 MNHNS, CDR2 SASEGT. With 3 bases removed from V and 0 bases from J, the gap between germline ends came to 12 bases. The CDR3 consists of 15 residues. DNA of the CDR3: TGTGCCAGCAGTGAGGAAGGGACTGACTCCTACGAGCAGTACTTC. It encodes CASSEEGTDSYEQYF.

The chain carries TRBV4-3 and TRBJ2-5; possibly TRBD1 or TRBD2 for D (5 bases each). The CDR3 runs to 14 residues. From germline, CDR1 is LGHNA and CDR2 YSLEER. With 0 bases removed from V and 7 bases from J, the gap between germline ends came to 12 bases. CDR3 DNA: TGCGCCAGCAGCCAAGATACCTCGAGGGGGACCCAGTACTTC. Its protein product is CASSQDTSRGTQYF.

The V gene is TRBV10-3, the J gene TRBJ2-1, with a weak D call TRBD2 (5 bases). With 0 bases removed from V and 6 bases from J, the gap between germline ends came to 12 bases. Germline V gene sequence: CDR1 ENHRY, CDR2 SYGVKD. The length of the CDR3 is 15 residues. CDR3 sequence reads: CAISESRVSLNEQFF. The DNA for the CDR3 is TGTGCCATCAGTGAGTCGAGGGTCAGCCTCAATGAGCAGTTCTTC.

The rearrangement links TRBV7-9 to TRBJ2-1, with D unclear. Germline CDR1 is SEHNR and CDR2 is FQNEAQ (reference sequence). Trimming stripped 4 bases from V and 7 bases from J, with 11 bases between. This CDR3 contains 13 residues. The chain's CDR3 is CASSSPYSNEQFF. CDR3 sequence (DNA): TGTGCCAGCAGCTCGCCTTATTCGAATGAGCAGTTCTTC.

This chain connects TRBV20-1 to TRBJ2-1; 8 positions match TRBD2. V trimming: 8 bases; J trimming: 6 bases; junction bases outside the gene matches: 3. In germline, CDR1 is DFQATT, CDR2 SNEGSKA (reference sequence). The CDR3 contains 11 residues. CDR3: CSPGTSNEQFF. The CDR3, as DNA: TGCAGTCCCGGGACTAGCAATGAGCAGTTCTTC.

Written as DNA, the CDR3 is TGTGCCAGCAGTTCCCCGAACACCGGGGAGCTGTTTTTT. This translates into CASSSPNTGELFF. This chain links TRBV6-2 or TRBV6-3 with TRBJ2-2; D ambiguous. CDR1 and CDR2 from the germline V gene are MNHEY and SVGEGT. V gave up 4 bases and J gave up 0 bases, with 3 bases separating them. The CDR3 sequence is 13 residues long.